This entry concerns a single T cell receptor beta chain. It lacks a known antigen. Base qualities are not at hand, and no much larger clone is one base apart. Whole blood was collected in K2EDTA tubes by collaborating institutions according to the institutions' own protocols. For TCRbeta analysis, collaborators shipped samples as frozen whole blood, isolated PBMCs, or DNA extracted from either of those sample types. The record originates from a study of blood T cell repertoires in COVID-19 (dated by TCRdb to the early 2020s). As for the study more broadly: The collaborator samples originated in the United States, Italy and Spain and spanned the acute and convalescent phases of COVID-19. HLA class I and class II types, where available, came from metadata supplied by the sample provider rather than from assay-based typing. Nearly every sample came with metadata listing a de-identified subject ID, COVID-19 status, age in years and sex. The repertoires were released in a freely available public database intended as a resource for research on the immune response to SARS-CoV-2. The prospective study material was composed of cDNA or gDNA derived from T cells, B-cell-depleted T cells, or PBMCs. The samples were drawn from the first 160 participants of the ongoing ImmuneRACE study and from over a thousand subjects provided by 6 global collaborators. Subjects who had been exposed to COVID-19, were actively infected with it, or had recovered from it provided the deeply sampled blood TCRbeta repertoires that made up the dataset. General conclusions and limits of the study: The amount of clinical and demographic metadata varied by source and participant and was provided uncurated.

Spanning cysteine to phenylalanine, the CDR3 consists of 14 amino acids. The DNA shown is the 42-base CDR3, in frame from base 1. V and J lose 2 bases and 0 bases, and a span of 9 bases separates them. As encoded in the germline V gene (reference sequence), CDR1 is GTSNPN while CDR2 is SVGIG. TCRbeta CDR3 regions were amplified from genomic DNA by means of the immunoSEQ Assay, a bias-controlled multiplex PCR. Turning to the authors' computational methods: Within the assay, amplification of reference gene primers was used to estimate how many nucleated cells each sample contained. To quantify the absolute abundance of each unique TCRbeta CDR3 rearrangement, sequence reads were collapsed and filtered. Productive Simpson clonality was computed per sample as the square root of Simpson's diversity index over productive rearrangements. TCRdb retrieved this table from immuneACCESS and kept in-frame rearrangements only. Not all clones are present; in checked studies, unresolved V genes account for under half, and no reason is known for the remainder. V and J calls and clone size come straight from that table; D and trimming were deduced from the DNA. The sample table contains a few hundred thousand clones; only one count was recorded for 82% of them. Jointly, the top ten make up 3.5% to 4% of the sample.

Recombination linked TRBV30 to TRBJ2-3; matching of 6 bases hints at TRBD2 as the D gene. This clonotype originated in a woman older than 75 with acute or convalescent COVID-19. Sequencing was carried out using peripheral blood. The CDR3 has the sequence CAWSLGGSTDTQYF. The bases read TGTGCCTGGAGTCTGGGGGGTAGCACAGATACGCAGTATTTT.